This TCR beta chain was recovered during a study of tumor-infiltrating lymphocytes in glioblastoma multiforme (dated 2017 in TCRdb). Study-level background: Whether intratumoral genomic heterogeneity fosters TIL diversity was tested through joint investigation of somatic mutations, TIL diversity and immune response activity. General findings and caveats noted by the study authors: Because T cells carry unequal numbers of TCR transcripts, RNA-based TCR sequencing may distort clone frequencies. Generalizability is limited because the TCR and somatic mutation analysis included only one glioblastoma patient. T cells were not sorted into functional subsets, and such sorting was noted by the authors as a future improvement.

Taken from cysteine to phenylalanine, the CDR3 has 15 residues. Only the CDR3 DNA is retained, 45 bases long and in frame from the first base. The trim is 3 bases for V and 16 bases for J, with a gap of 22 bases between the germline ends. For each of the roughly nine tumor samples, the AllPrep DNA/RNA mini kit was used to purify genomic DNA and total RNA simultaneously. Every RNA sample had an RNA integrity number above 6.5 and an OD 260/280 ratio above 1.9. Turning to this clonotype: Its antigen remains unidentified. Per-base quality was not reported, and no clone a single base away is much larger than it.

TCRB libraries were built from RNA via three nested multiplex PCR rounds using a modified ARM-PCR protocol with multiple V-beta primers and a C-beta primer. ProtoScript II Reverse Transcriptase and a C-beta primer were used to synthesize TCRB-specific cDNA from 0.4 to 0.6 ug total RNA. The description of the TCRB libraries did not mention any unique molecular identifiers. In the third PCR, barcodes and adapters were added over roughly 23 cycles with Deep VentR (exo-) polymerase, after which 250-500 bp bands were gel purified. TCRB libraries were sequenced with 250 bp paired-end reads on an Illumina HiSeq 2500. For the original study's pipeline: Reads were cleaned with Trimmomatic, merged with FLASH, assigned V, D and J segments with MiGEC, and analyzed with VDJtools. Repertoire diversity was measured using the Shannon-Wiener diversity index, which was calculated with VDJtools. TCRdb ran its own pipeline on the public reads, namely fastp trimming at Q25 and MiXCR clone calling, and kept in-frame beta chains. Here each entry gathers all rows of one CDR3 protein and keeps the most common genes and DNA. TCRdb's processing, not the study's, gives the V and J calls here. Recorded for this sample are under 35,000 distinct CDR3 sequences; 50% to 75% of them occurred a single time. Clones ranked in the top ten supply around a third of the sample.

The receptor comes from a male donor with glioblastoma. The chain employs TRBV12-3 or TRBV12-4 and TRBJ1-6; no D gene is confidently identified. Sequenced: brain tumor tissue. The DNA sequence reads TGTGCCAGCAGTTTGGATAGCGGCCGGAATTCACATCTCCACTTT. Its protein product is CASSLDSGRNSHLHF.